Shown below are 17 T cell receptor beta chains from a single sample sequenced in a study of CD8 T cells in Susac syndrome. Random hexamers were used to reverse transcribe an amount of roughly 0.5 to 1 ug RNA. Using its own MiXCR run on the immunoSEQ multiplex PCR reads, TCRdb lists one record per CDR3 protein. The sample has roughly 88,000 distinct CDR3 sequences; 90% to 97% are singletons. Sequenced input: CD8+ T cells from PBMCs. The receptors were sampled from a human donor with Susac syndrome.

The chain couples TRBV27 to TRBJ2-1; possibly TRBD1 or TRBD2 for D (5 bases each). Germline V CDR1 and CDR2: MNHEY, SMNVEV (reference sequence). V lost 3 bases to trimming and J lost 4 bases, with 19 bases between them. The CDR3 is made up of 17 amino acids. DNA of the CDR3: TGTGCCAGCAGTTTCCTCTGGTGGGGGTCCCGATACAATGAGCAGTTCTTC. Protein product: CASSFLWWGSRYNEQFF.

The table lists this clonotype with a count of one. The chain has TRBV7-9 and TRBJ1-1; weak D call: TRBD1 (6 bases). This CDR3 has 15 residues. Per the germline V gene, CDR1 is SEHNR and CDR2 is FQNEAQ (reference sequence). The V and J ends lost 2 bases and 1 base respectively, with 11 bases between them. CDR3 DNA sequence: TGTGCCAGCAGCTTACTGTCGACAGGGAACACTGAAGCTTTCTTT. Protein: CASSLLSTGNTEAFF.

The V call is TRBV7-9, the J call TRBJ2-4, with 11 bases aligning to TRBD1. CDR1 is SEHNR and CDR2 is FQNEAQ in the germline V gene (reference sequence). CDR3 length equals 17 residues. V gave up 5 bases and J gave up 1 base; unmatched junction bases: 7. The CDR3 bases are TGTGCCAGCAGCCCACTGGGACAGGGGGAGGCCAAAAACATTCAGTACTTC. This sequence encodes CASSPLGQGEAKNIQYF.

The gene calls are TRBV29-1 and TRBJ2-7; no clear D. The CDR3 extends over 13 amino acids. Between the trimmed V and J ends, which lost 4 bases and 4 bases, there was a span of 14 bases. Looked up from germline, CDR1 is SQVTM and CDR2 is ANQGSEA. The chain's CDR3 is CSVADVAGYEQYV. CDR3 DNA sequence: TGCAGCGTTGCCGATGTCGCTGGGTACGAGCAGTACGTC.

This rearrangement joins TRBV4-3 to TRBJ1-3, with a tentative D call TRBD1 (6 bases). V gave up 1 base and J gave up 1 base, with 11 bases separating them. This CDR3 has 16 residues. CDR1 and CDR2 from the germline V gene are LGHNA and YSLEER. The CDR3 bases are TGCGCCAGCAGCCAAGGGGTTACAGGGTCTGGAAACACCATATATTTT. Translated: CASSQGVTGSGNTIYF.

The chain combines TRBV29-1 with TRBJ2-7, with TRBD2 matching 8 bases. This CDR3 region has 14 residues. Germline assignment: CDR1 SQVTM and CDR2 ANQGSEA. Germline trimming cut 5 bases from V and 1 base from J; bases unmatched to any gene: 7. Here the CDR3 reads CSVYGRANSYEQYF. As DNA, the CDR3 is TGCAGCGTTTACGGGAGGGCCAATTCCTACGAGCAGTACTTC.

This clonotype was recorded once. This sequence joins TRBV29-1 and TRBJ2-3, with 10 nucleotides matching TRBD2. The CDR3 extends over 14 amino acids. Unmatched junction bases numbered 3, after V lost 2 bases and J lost 4 bases. Per germline, CDR1 SQVTM and CDR2 ANQGSEA. The CDR3: CSVELAGVADTQYF. The CDR3 bases are TGCAGCGTTGAACTAGCGGGAGTCGCAGATACGCAGTATTTT.

V usage is TRBV7-9 and J usage is TRBJ1-1, with a possible D match to TRBD1 (6 bases). Trimming stripped 5 bases from V and 4 bases from J, with 17 bases between. CDR1 SEHNR and CDR2 FQNEAQ come from the germline V gene (reference sequence). This CDR3 is 15 amino acids long. Here the CDR3 DNA reads TGTGCCAGCAGCCCTCCGAGGGGGAAGGGCACTGAAGCTTTCTTT. Translated, it gives CASSPPRGKGTEAFF.

This sequence joins TRBV12-3 or TRBV12-4 and TRBJ2-3; TRBD1 matches 10 bases. Trimming cost V 5 bases and J 14 bases; bases outside gene matches: 7. The CDR3 extends over 12 amino acids. CDR3 in DNA: TGTGCCAGCAGTCAGACAGGGGGCAATGGGTATTTT. Translated: CASSQTGGNGYF.

This chain uses TRBV24-1 with TRBJ2-5; possibly TRBD1 for D (6 bases). This CDR3 has 13 amino acids. Trimming cost V 9 bases and J 2 bases, with 12 bases left between them. Germline assignment: CDR1 KGHDR and CDR2 SFDVKD. CDR3 bases: TGTGCCACCGGCACTGGACAGCAAGAGACCCAGTACTTC. Its protein product is CATGTGQQETQYF.

The chain has TRBV18 and TRBJ2-1; TRBD1 matches 10 bases. V trimming: 3 bases; J trimming: 8 bases; junction bases outside the gene matches: 10. Germline lookup yields CDR1 KGHSH and CDR2 LQKENI. The CDR3 consists of 16 residues. The CDR3 sequence is CASSPRDRGRRDEQFF. CDR3 nucleotide sequence: TGTGCCAGCTCACCCCGCGACAGGGGGCGCAGGGATGAGCAGTTCTTC. Full variable domain (outside the CDR3, taken from reference TRBV18 and TRBJ2-1): NAGVMQNPRHLVRRRGQEARLRCSPMKGHSHVYWYRQLPEEGLKFMVYLQKENIIDESGMPKERFSAEFPKEGPSILRIQQVVRGDSAAYFCASSPRDRGRRDEQFFGPGTRLTVL.

The chain joins TRBV5-6 to TRBJ2-1; maybe TRBD2 (6 bases). Germline CDR1 and CDR2: SGHDT and YYEEEE. The CDR3 runs 15 residues. V was shortened by 6 bases and J by 0 bases, with 13 bases between the two germline ends. Here the CDR3 reads CASTPGVSSYNEQFF. CDR3 nucleotide sequence: TGTGCCAGCACTCCGGGGGTTTCCTCCTACAATGAGCAGTTCTTC.

The chain recombines TRBV11-2 with TRBJ1-1; tentatively, D is TRBD1 (6 bases). V gave up 1 base and J gave up 1 base, with 13 bases separating them. There are 16 residues in the CDR3. Germline assignment: CDR1 SGHAT and CDR2 FQNNGV. The CDR3 DNA reads TGTGCCAGCAGCTTAGGTAGAGGGGGATCGAACACTGAAGCTTTCTTT. It translates to CASSLGRGGSNTEAFF.

The rearrangement links TRBV7-9 to TRBJ2-5, with 9 bases lining up with TRBD2. V shed 5 bases, J shed 0 bases, and the junction held 16 bases outside the gene matches. The CDR3 runs 19 residues. Germline lookup yields CDR1 SEHNR and CDR2 FQNEAQ (reference sequence). The CDR3 region is CASSGLAASGRTYQETQYF. The CDR3 DNA sequence: TGTGCCAGCAGCGGCCTCGCGGCCAGCGGGAGGACGTACCAAGAGACCCAGTACTTC.

The chain joins TRBV6-5 to TRBJ1-2; TRBD1 matches 7 bases. V was clipped by 0 bases and J by 8 bases; unmatched bases: 6. In germline, CDR1 is MNHEY, CDR2 SVGAGI. The CDR3 loop spans 14 amino acids. CDR3 in amino acids: CASSYSIGTVGYTF. CDR3 sequence (DNA): TGTGCCAGCAGTTACTCCATCGGGACAGTGGGCTACACCTTC.

The chain links TRBV6-6 to TRBJ2-7; D perhaps matches TRBD1 (6 bases). The CDR3 runs to 14 residues. Germline CDR1 and CDR2: MNHNY and SVGAGI (reference sequence). V was pared by 4 bases and J by 2 bases, with 12 bases between. CDR3 DNA: TGTGCCAGCAGTTCGAGGACAGCTACCTACGAGCAGTACTTC. It specifies CASSSRTATYEQYF.

The V and J genes are TRBV28 and TRBJ1-5; D unclear. Germline CDR1 MDHEN, CDR2 SYDVKM. The CDR3 totals 13 residues. Trimming took 5 bases from V and 6 from J, leaving 11 bases between them. This CDR3 is CASSPGPGQPQHF. CDR3 nucleotide sequence: TGTGCCAGCAGTCCAGGACCTGGTCAGCCCCAGCATTTT.